This TCR beta chain is drawn from a study of read filtering for tumor transcriptome and immune sequencing. There are a few counts of this clonotype. After removal of 4 bases from V and 4 bases from J, the junction contained 8 bases not matched to a gene. CDR3 length equals 15 residues. Germline CDR1 reads MGHDK; CDR2 reads SYGVNS. This library used about 400 ng RNA and molecular barcoded adaptors spanning alpha/delta and beta/gamma chains. MiXCR was run by TCRdb on the reads, yielding one entry per CDR3 protein. The sample holds about 38,000 distinct CDR3 sequences, around 15% seen once. J is TRBJ2-5 and V is TRBV25-1; 8 nucleotides match TRBD1. The receptor was derived from a donor older than 35 with multiple myeloma. The sequenced sample consisted of a population of CD138-negative cells sorted from bone marrow. The CDR3 DNA sequence: TGTGCCAGCAGTGCCTCAGGGGGCTGGAGAGAGACCCAGTACTTC. It translates to CASSASGGWRETQYF.